The clone carrying this T cell receptor (beta chain) was recorded once. Its antigen remains unknown. Other DNA sequences in this specimen translate into the identical CDR3. These data originate in a study of cytomegalovirus exposure and HLA in healthy donors. Whole-study results and caveats: In vitro data verified a few CMV-associated chains as specific for CMV antigens.

Germline V gene sequence: CDR1 SGDLS, CDR2 YYNGEE. The CDR3 is 16 amino acids. Trimming removed 0 bases from V and 2 bases from J; junction bases left unmatched: 3. Primers included in the PCR were 60 Vbeta and 13 Jbeta primers. Produced via immunoSEQ multiplex PCR; TCRdb's table is partial and in-frame only. The sample includes some 130,000 clones, approximately 81% seen only once; the top ten take 5.5% to 8.5%. This TCR derives from a male donor in good health and CMV-seronegative. The chain uses TRBV9 and TRBJ2-3, with TRBD2 identical over 10 bases. The sequencing sample was made of PBMCs. CDR3 DNA: TGTGCCAGCAGCGTAGTAGCGGGAGGACCCACAGATACGCAGTATTTT. Amino acid sequence: CASSVVAGGPTDTQYF.